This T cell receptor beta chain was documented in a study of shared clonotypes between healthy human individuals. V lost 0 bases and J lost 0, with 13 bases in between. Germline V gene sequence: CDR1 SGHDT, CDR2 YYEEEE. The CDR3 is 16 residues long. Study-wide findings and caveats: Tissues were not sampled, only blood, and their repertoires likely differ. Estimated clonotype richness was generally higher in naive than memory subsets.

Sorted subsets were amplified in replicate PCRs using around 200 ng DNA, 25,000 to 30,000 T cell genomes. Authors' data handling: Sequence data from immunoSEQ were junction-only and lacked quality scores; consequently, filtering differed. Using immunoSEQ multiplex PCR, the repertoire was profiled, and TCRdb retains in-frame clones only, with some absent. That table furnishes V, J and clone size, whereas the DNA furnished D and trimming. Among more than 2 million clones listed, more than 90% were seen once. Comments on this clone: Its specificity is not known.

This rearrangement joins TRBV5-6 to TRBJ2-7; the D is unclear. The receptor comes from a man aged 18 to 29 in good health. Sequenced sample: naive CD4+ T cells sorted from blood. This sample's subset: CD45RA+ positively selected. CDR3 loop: CASSLAKWAPSYEQYF. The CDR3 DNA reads TGTGCCAGCAGCTTGGCCAAGTGGGCCCCCTCCTACGAGCAGTACTTC.